The rows below give T cell receptor beta chains drawn from one sample of a study of blood T cell repertoires in COVID-19. The table came from immunoSEQ multiplex PCR; TCRdb's copy has only in-frame clones and leaves some out. This table has over 200,000 clones, more than 75% appearing once. Sequenced material: peripheral blood. The receptors stem from a man in his forties who had recovered from COVID-19. CDR3s include the opening cysteine and the closing phenylalanine or tryptophan. D genes are given only for firm matches. The size entry is marked missing in some rows and otherwise reads once, few, many or a size class.

J	D	size	V	CDR3	DNA
TRBJ2-2	.	.	TRBV6-1	CASSDRRQHTGELFF	TGTGCCAGCAGTGACCGGCGACAGCACACCGGGGAGCTGTTTTTT
TRBJ1-5	.	.	TRBV6-2/TRBV6-3	CASSYSTSAGNQPQHF	TGTGCCAGCAGTTACTCGACATCCGCAGGCAATCAGCCCCAGCATTTT
TRBJ2-3	TRBD2	.	TRBV28	CASSLGEGPTDTQYF	TGTGCCAGCAGTTTGGGGGAGGGGCCCACAGATACGCAGTATTTT
TRBJ2-2	TRBD2	.	TRBV5-1	CASTSGGTGELFF	TGCGCCAGCACCTCGGGGGGTACCGGGGAGCTGTTTTTT
TRBJ2-7	.	.	TRBV27	CASSLAFGSYEQYF	TGTGCCAGCAGCTTAGCCTTCGGTTCCTACGAGCAGTACTTC
TRBJ2-3	.	.	TRBV30	CAWSVRDTQYF	TGTGCCTGGAGTGTCAGAGATACGCAGTATTTT
TRBJ2-1	.	.	TRBV7-3	CASSLTPAGANEQFF	TGTGCCAGCAGCTTAACTCCCGCGGGGGCCAATGAGCAGTTCTTC
TRBJ1-1	.	.	TRBV10-1	CASSEAGYTEAFF	TGCGCCAGCAGTGAGGCAGGTTACACTGAAGCTTTCTTT
TRBJ2-2	TRBD1	.	TRBV6-6	CASSPSGQGRTGELFF	TGTGCCAGCAGTCCCTCGGGACAGGGAAGAACCGGGGAGCTGTTTTTT
TRBJ2-1	.	.	TRBV2	CASSFTYNEQFF	TGTGCCAGCAGTTTCACCTACAATGAGCAGTTCTTC
TRBJ1-2	.	once	TRBV11-1	CASSLSLTNYGYTF	TGTGCCAGCAGCTTGAGTCTGACAAACTATGGCTACACCTTC
TRBJ2-3	TRBD2	.	TRBV9	CASSVLSSGGADTQYF	TGTGCCAGCAGCGTACTATCTAGCGGGGGGGCAGATACGCAGTATTTT
TRBJ2-7	TRBD2	.	TRBV27	CASSLAGPGLASYEQYF	TGTGCCAGCAGTTTAGCAGGGCCGGGACTAGCGAGCTACGAGCAGTACTTC
TRBJ2-5	TRBD2	.	TRBV6-2/TRBV6-3	CASSSGTSGGLKTQYF	TGTGCCAGCAGTTCCGGGACTAGCGGGGGGCTGAAGACCCAGTACTTC
TRBJ2-5	TRBD2	.	TRBV3-1/TRBV3-2	CASSQVGSGLQGTQYF	TGTGCCAGCAGCCAAGTTGGTAGCGGGCTTCAAGGGACCCAGTACTTC
TRBJ2-5	.	once	TRBV2	CASRNFEGGETQYF	TGTGCCAGCAGGAACTTCGAGGGGGGGGAGACCCAGTACTTC
TRBJ2-7	.	.	TRBV29-1	CSVGKSSYEQYF	TGCAGCGTTGGAAAGAGCTCCTACGAGCAGTACTTC
TRBJ2-2	TRBD1	.	TRBV7-9	CASSPGSVRQGNTGELFF	TGTGCCAGCAGCCCGGGGAGTGTCCGACAGGGGAACACCGGGGAGCTGTTTTTT
TRBJ1-6	TRBD1	.	TRBV9	CASTPDRGRGSPLHF	TGTGCCAGCACCCCGGACAGGGGGCGAGGGTCACCCCTCCACTTT
TRBJ1-1	TRBD1	.	TRBV7-9	CASSLVAGGLNTEAFF	TGTGCCAGCAGCTTAGTCGCAGGGGGTCTGAACACTGAAGCTTTCTTT
TRBJ2-1	TRBD1	.	TRBV6-6	CASSDWTGGFEQFF	TGTGCCAGCAGTGATTGGACAGGGGGCTTTGAGCAGTTCTTC
TRBJ2-2	.	once	TRBV9	CASSVYARSSNTGELFF	TGTGCCAGCAGCGTATACGCCAGATCCTCGAACACCGGGGAGCTGTTTTTT
TRBJ1-1	TRBD1	.	TRBV25-1	CASSDGGLTGEAFF	TGTGCCAGCAGTGACGGGGGCTTGACAGGGGAAGCTTTCTTT
TRBJ2-7	.	.	TRBV5-4	CASSFEEGEQYF	TGTGCCAGCAGCTTTGAAGAGGGCGAGCAGTACTTC
TRBJ2-7	TRBD1	.	TRBV9	CASSGTGTLGEQYF	TGTGCCAGCAGCGGGACAGGGACCTTAGGGGAGCAGTACTTC
TRBJ1-5	TRBD1	few	TRBV7-8	CASSLGQGAVQPQHF	TGTGCCAGCAGCTTAGGGCAGGGGGCGGTTCAGCCCCAGCATTTT
TRBJ1-1	.	.	TRBV25-1	CASSRGGYNEAFF	TGTGCCAGCAGCCGGGGTGGATATAATGAAGCTTTCTTT
TRBJ2-1	TRBD2	.	TRBV7-2	CASGTSPRFQFF	TGTGCCTCCGGGACTAGCCCACGTTTCCAGTTCTTC
TRBJ1-2	TRBD1	.	TRBV10-3	CAISESQGVANYGYTF	TGTGCCATCAGTGAGTCGCAGGGGGTGGCTAACTATGGCTACACCTTC
TRBJ1-1	.	once	TRBV11-2	CASSPRPGDTEAFF	TGTGCCAGCAGCCCACGTCCGGGGGACACTGAAGCTTTCTTT
TRBJ1-2	.	.	TRBV30	CAWSLRTATNYGYTF	TGTGCCTGGAGTCTTCGGACAGCTACCAACTATGGCTACACCTTC
TRBJ2-3	TRBD2	.	TRBV5-1	CASRGLAGVLRLTDTQYF	TGCGCCAGTAGGGGACTAGCGGGAGTCCTGAGACTCACAGATACGCAGTATTTT
TRBJ2-2	.	.	TRBV19	CASRDSVLNTGELFF	TGTGCCAGTAGGGACAGCGTTTTGAACACCGGGGAGCTGTTTTTT
TRBJ2-5	TRBD1	.	TRBV7-9	CASSVTGVSQETQYF	TGTGCCAGCAGCGTTACAGGGGTCTCACAAGAGACCCAGTACTTC
TRBJ2-5	TRBD1	.	TRBV5-6	CASSLTGVGQETQYF	TGTGCCAGCAGCTTGACAGGGGTTGGGCAAGAGACCCAGTACTTC
TRBJ2-1	TRBD2	.	TRBV10-3	CAINLAGGPNNEQFF	TGTGCCATCAATCTAGCGGGAGGGCCGAACAATGAGCAGTTCTTC
TRBJ2-1	.	once	TRBV5-4	CASSLGPESSYNEQFF	TGTGCCAGCAGCTTGGGTCCAGAAAGCTCCTACAATGAGCAGTTCTTC
TRBJ1-1	.	.	TRBV9	CASSRAPNTEAFF	TGTGCCAGCAGCCGCGCCCCGAACACTGAAGCTTTCTTT
TRBJ2-3	TRBD2	few	TRBV9	CASSVGSGSETDTQYF	TGTGCCAGCAGCGTAGGCAGCGGGAGTGAGACAGATACGCAGTATTTT
TRBJ2-7	.	.	TRBV7-9	CASSLRKEGFNEQYF	TGTGCCAGCAGCCTTAGAAAGGAGGGCTTTAACGAGCAGTACTTC
TRBJ2-7	.	.	TRBV4-3	CASSQVLGRAYEQYF	TGCGCCAGCAGCCAAGTCTTGGGCAGAGCCTACGAGCAGTACTTC
TRBJ1-2	TRBD1	.	TRBV15	CATAPDPGGGYTF	TGTGCCACCGCCCCAGACCCAGGGGGAGGCTACACCTTC
TRBJ1-1	.	.	TRBV5-1	CASSWGGPNTEAFF	TGCGCCAGCAGCTGGGGGGGCCCGAACACTGAAGCTTTCTTT
TRBJ1-2	.	.	TRBV19	CASSIGGQGLYGYTF	TGTGCCAGTAGTATAGGCGGCCAGGGGCTCTATGGCTACACCTTC
TRBJ2-4	TRBD1	.	TRBV18	CASSPPGGRENIQYF	TGTGCCAGCTCACCTCCAGGGGGCCGAGAAAACATTCAGTACTTC
TRBJ1-1	TRBD1	.	TRBV25-1	CASSELGRGRGNTEAFF	TGTGCCAGCAGTGAATTGGGCAGGGGGCGGGGGAACACTGAAGCTTTCTTT
TRBJ1-1	.	.	TRBV20-1	CSVGGRTEAFF	TGCAGTGTTGGAGGGCGGACTGAAGCTTTCTTT
TRBJ2-2	TRBD1	.	TRBV12-3/TRBV12-4	CASSTDRLRQLFF	TGTGCCAGCAGTACGGACAGGTTAAGACAGCTGTTTTTT
TRBJ2-1	TRBD2	.	TRBV19	CAAGVTGSYNEQFF	TGTGCCGCGGGAGTGACTGGATCCTACAATGAGCAGTTCTTC
TRBJ1-1	.	.	TRBV5-1	CASSRTLGNTEAFF	TGCGCCAGCAGCAGGACTTTGGGGAACACTGAAGCTTTCTTT
TRBJ2-7	.	.	TRBV19	CASSMGGRTLYEQYF	TGTGCCAGTAGTATGGGGGGACGGACCCTCTACGAGCAGTACTTC
TRBJ1-2	TRBD1	.	TRBV6-6	CASSYSPAGGYGYTF	TGTGCCAGCAGTTACTCCCCCGCAGGGGGCTATGGCTACACCTTC